This TCR beta chain was sequenced during a study of T cell responses to AZD1222 COVID-19 vaccine. In the study overall: Researchers grouped second doses given at about 4 or about 12 weeks into one pool. Overall study results and limits: White British people made up most donors, females outnumbered males, and clonal diversity was possibly underestimated.

The CDR3 has 15 amino acids. Looked up from germline, CDR1 is KGHSH and CDR2 is LQKENI. Trimming removed 2 bases at V and 5 bases at J, with 15 bases between. This clone appeared once. The antigen is undetermined. The assay was immunoSEQ multiplex PCR, and TCRdb's table has in-frame clones only and misses some. The repertoire holds about 55,000 clones, with 70% to 90% as singletons. This sequence was found in an adult in good health. This chain joins TRBV18 and TRBJ1-1; TRBD1 might be the D (6 bases). Sequencing used peripheral blood, obtained on day 0 of AZD1222 vaccination. CDR3 bases: TGTGCCAGCTCACCAGGGAGGGGGACGAGGACTGAAGCTTTCTTT. Translation gives CASSPGRGTRTEAFF.